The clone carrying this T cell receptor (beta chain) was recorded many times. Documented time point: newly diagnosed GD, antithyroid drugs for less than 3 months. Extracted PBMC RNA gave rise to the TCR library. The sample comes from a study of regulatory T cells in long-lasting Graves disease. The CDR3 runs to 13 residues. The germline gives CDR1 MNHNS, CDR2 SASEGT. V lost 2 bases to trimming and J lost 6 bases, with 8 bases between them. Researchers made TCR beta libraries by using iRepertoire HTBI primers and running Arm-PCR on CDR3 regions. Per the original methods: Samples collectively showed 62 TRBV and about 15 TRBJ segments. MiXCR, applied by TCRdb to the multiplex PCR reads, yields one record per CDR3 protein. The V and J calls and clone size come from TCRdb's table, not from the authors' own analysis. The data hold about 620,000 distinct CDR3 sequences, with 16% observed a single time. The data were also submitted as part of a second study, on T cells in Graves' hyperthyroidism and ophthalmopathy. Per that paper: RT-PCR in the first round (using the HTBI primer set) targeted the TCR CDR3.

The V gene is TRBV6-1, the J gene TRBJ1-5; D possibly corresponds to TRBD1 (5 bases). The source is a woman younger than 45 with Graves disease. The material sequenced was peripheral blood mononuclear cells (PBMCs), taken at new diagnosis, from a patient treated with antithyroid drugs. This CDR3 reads CASSEQGLQPQHF. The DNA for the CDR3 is TGTGCCAGCAGTGAACAGGGACTTCAGCCCCAGCATTTT.